The rows below give T cell receptor beta chains drawn from one sample of a study of blood T cell repertoires in COVID-19. Assay: immunoSEQ multiplex PCR; the TCRdb copy retains only in-frame clones and omits some. The profile covers more than 350,000 clones, with roughly nine tenths appearing a single time and around 1% taken by the ten largest. Sequenced input: PBMCs or T cells enriched from blood (not recorded which). Receptors were obtained from a man aged 18 to 30 who had recovered from COVID-19. Each CDR3 is given with its conserved first and last residue. D genes are given only for firm matches. The size entry is marked missing in some rows and otherwise reads once, few, many or a size class.

clone_size d_call j_call v_call cdr3_nt cdr3_aa
. TRBD2 TRBJ2-7 TRBV12-5 TGTGCTAGTGGTTTGGGGACGACGGGGGGGCAAGCAGAAGAGCAGTACTTC CASGLGTTGGQAEEQYF
. TRBD1 TRBJ2-7 TRBV5-1 TGCGCCAGCAGCTTGGCCCGTTCGACAGGGGTAACTCTCTACGAGCAGTACTTC CASSLARSTGVTLYEQYF
. . TRBJ1-1 TRBV7-2 TGTGCCAGCAGCTTTAAACAGGGAACTGAAGCTTTCTTT CASSFKQGTEAFF
once . TRBJ2-1 TRBV28 TGTGCCAGCAGCGGGAGCCCCAACAATGAGCAGTTCTTC CASSGSPNNEQFF
. . TRBJ1-1 TRBV20-1 TGCAGTGCTAGTGACACAGTGAACACTGAAGCTTTCTTT CSASDTVNTEAFF
. TRBD2 TRBJ2-7 TRBV12-3/TRBV12-4 TGTGCCAGCAGTCCGAGAGCGGGGGAGCAGTACTTC CASSPRAGEQYF
. TRBD1 TRBJ1-2 TRBV28 TGTGCCAGCAGTCCTCTACAGGGGGCGCTTGGCTACACCTTC CASSPLQGALGYTF
once TRBD2 TRBJ2-3 TRBV3-1/TRBV3-2 TGTGCCAGCAGCCCCAGCGGGGGCAGCACAGATACGCAGTATTTT CASSPSGGSTDTQYF
. TRBD2 TRBJ2-2 TRBV9 TGTGCCAGCAGCGTACTCGGGGGGGCCGGGGAGCTGTTTTTT CASSVLGGAGELFF
. . TRBJ2-3 TRBV3-1/TRBV3-2 TGTGCCAGCAGCCAACGGGGGGCCCCGGGAGATACGCAGTATTTT CASSQRGAPGDTQYF
. . TRBJ2-2 TRBV7-3 TGTGCCAGCAGCTTAGGAGGGGACGGGGAGCTGTTTTTT CASSLGGDGELFF
once . TRBJ2-1 TRBV27 TGTGCCAGCAGTTTACCTAACAATGAGCAGTTCTTC CASSLPNNEQFF
. TRBD2 TRBJ2-1 TRBV5-4 TGTGCCAGCTCGGGGGGGCGTAGCTCCTACAATGAGCAGTTCTTC CASSGGRSSYNEQFF
. . TRBJ2-3 TRBV5-4 TGTGCCAGCAGCTTTGACACAGGGACAGATACGCAGTATTTT CASSFDTGTDTQYF
. TRBD2 TRBJ2-2 TRBV9 TGTGCCAGCAGCGTAGGCCTAGCGGGGAACACCGGGGAGCTGTTTTTT CASSVGLAGNTGELFF
. . TRBJ1-2 TRBV6-5 TGTGCCAGCAGTTACTCGTTTTCGGGGAATGGCTACACCTTC CASSYSFSGNGYTF
. TRBD2 TRBJ2-5 TRBV27 TGTGCCAGCAGTCCCTTTAGCGGGAGATGGGAAGAGACCCAGTACTTC CASSPFSGRWEETQYF
. . TRBJ2-1 TRBV19 TGTGCCAGTAGTCGGCAGGGCCTCTACGATGAGCAGTTCTTC CASSRQGLYDEQFF
. TRBD2 TRBJ2-7 TRBV27 TGTGCCAGCAGTACCCTACTAGCGGGAGGGCCCAACGAGCAGTACTTC CASSTLLAGGPNEQYF
. . TRBJ1-5 TRBV3-1/TRBV3-2 TGTGCCAGCAGCCTGGCGGGGAGTCAGCCCCAGCATTTT CASSLAGSQPQHF
. . TRBJ2-1 TRBV28 TGTGCCAGCAGTCCACGACTGGCGGTCCTCAATGAGCAGTTCTTC CASSPRLAVLNEQFF
. TRBD1 TRBJ2-7 TRBV29-1 TGCAGCGTGGCCGGACAGGCGATCTACGAGCAGTACTTC CSVAGQAIYEQYF
. . TRBJ1-6 TRBV30 TGTGCCTGGACGGCGGGGGGATATTCACCCCTCCACTTT CAWTAGGYSPLHF
once TRBD1 TRBJ1-1 TRBV13 TGTGCCAGCAGCTCCGGACAGGGGGCTCCGGACACTGAAGCTTTCTTT CASSSGQGAPDTEAFF
once . TRBJ2-7 TRBV13 TGTGCCAGCACCCGAGGAGGGGGGGCCTACGAGCAGTACTTC CASTRGGGAYEQYF
. . TRBJ2-7 TRBV7-8 TGTGCCAGCAGCTCGTTATGGCAGGGCTCCTACGAGCAGTACTTC CASSSLWQGSYEQYF
few . TRBJ1-5 TRBV19 TGTGCCAGTAGTCCCTCGCAGGGGAGGCCCCAGCATTTT CASSPSQGRPQHF
few . TRBJ2-2 TRBV7-2 TGTGCCAGCAGCTCCAGAGGCGGCACCGGGGAGCTGTTTTTT CASSSRGGTGELFF
. TRBD2 TRBJ2-7 TRBV18 TGTGCCAGCTCACCAAGGCTAGCGGGTACCCAAAGCTCCTACGAGCAGTACTTC CASSPRLAGTQSSYEQYF
. . TRBJ2-5 TRBV4-1 TGCGCCAGCAGCCAAGTTCTCAGGGTCTGGGAAGAGACCCAGTACTTC CASSQVLRVWEETQYF
. TRBD2 TRBJ2-7 TRBV7-8 TGTGCCAGCAGCCGAGCCCCCGGGACTAGCGGCCCACGGGCGACCTACGAGCAGTACTTC CASSRAPGTSGPRATYEQYF
few . TRBJ1-2 TRBV12-3/TRBV12-4 TGTGCCAGCAGTTTAGGGTCCGGGGATGGCTACACCTTC CASSLGSGDGYTF
once . TRBJ1-2 TRBV18 TGTGCCAGCTCACCACCCGAGGGTAGCTACACCTTC CASSPPEGSYTF
once . TRBJ1-5 TRBV5-1 TGCGCCAGCAGCTTGGAGCGGGGCCTGGGCAATCAGCCCCAGCATTTT CASSLERGLGNQPQHF
. TRBD1 TRBJ1-2 TRBV29-1 TGCAGCGTTGAAGTGGACAGGGGAGTTGGCTACACCTTC CSVEVDRGVGYTF
. . TRBJ1-3 TRBV7-2 TGTGCCAGCAGCTCGACAGGTTTTGCTGGAAACACCATATATTTT CASSSTGFAGNTIYF
. TRBD2 TRBJ2-1 TRBV3-1/TRBV3-2 TGTGCCAGCAGCCAACCTCTCCGTCATTGGGGAGGGACCTACAATGAGCAGTTCTTC CASSQPLRHWGGTYNEQFF
. TRBD2 TRBJ2-1 TRBV10-3 TGTGCCATCAGTGCTAGCGGGAGATTCAATGAGCAGTTCTTC CAISASGRFNEQFF
. . TRBJ1-1 TRBV18 TGTGCCAGCTCACCACCCCAGGGGCTGGAAGCTTTCTTT CASSPPQGLEAFF
. TRBD1 TRBJ2-7 TRBV23-1 TGCGCCAGCAGTCAATCGATCGTGACAGGGTTTCGTGGGAACTACGAGCAGTACTTC CASSQSIVTGFRGNYEQYF
. . TRBJ1-2 TRBV29-1 TGCAGCGTTGAAGTCAGGGTGCATGGCTACACCTTC CSVEVRVHGYTF
once . TRBJ2-6 TRBV5-1 TGCGCCAGCAGCACCCCGGGCTCTGGGGCCAACGTCCTGACTTTC CASSTPGSGANVLTF
once TRBD1 TRBJ2-3 TRBV28 TGTGCCAGCAGCCGACAGGGGCAGGACACGCAGTATTTT CASSRQGQDTQYF
. . TRBJ2-2 TRBV5-1 TGCGCCAGCAGCTTGGCGGGGGACACCGGGGAGCTGTTTTTT CASSLAGDTGELFF
. TRBD2 TRBJ2-3 TRBV28 TGTGCCAGCAGTTTACCCCCATCCGGGACTAGCGGGAGGGATACGCAGTATTTT CASSLPPSGTSGRDTQYF